One and the same sample provided the 31 T cell receptor beta chains below, sequenced in a study of blood T cell repertoires in COVID-19. Clones were sequenced by immunoSEQ multiplex PCR, and TCRdb holds only the in-frame ones, with some missing. This sample has about 160,000 clones, with under 95% found just once. The material sequenced was peripheral blood. These receptors originate from a man between 18 and 35 years old with acute or convalescent COVID-19.

The rearrangement joins TRBV2 to TRBJ2-1; TRBD2 matches 10 bases. The CDR3 is made up of 13 amino acids. J gave up 14 bases and V 3 bases, and 7 bases lay outside the gene matches. Per the germline V gene, CDR1 is SNHLY and CDR2 is FYNNEI. CDR3 nucleotide sequence: TGTGCCAGCAGTGATGGGCTAGCGGGAGCTGAGTTCTTC. Translation gives CASSDGLAGAEFF.

This rearrangement joins TRBV12-3 or TRBV12-4 to TRBJ1-2; 7 bases match TRBD1. Trimming removed 5 bases from V and 4 bases from J; junction bases left unmatched: 4. This CDR3 has 13 amino acids. CDR3: CASSLPGGYGYTF. The CDR3 DNA sequence: TGTGCCAGCAGTCTACCAGGGGGCTATGGCTACACCTTC.

The genes are TRBV6-2 or TRBV6-3 and TRBJ2-1; 10 nucleotides align to TRBD2. Germline V gives CDR1 MNHEY, CDR2 SVGEGT. The CDR3 runs to 15 residues. With V trimmed by 6 bases and J by 7 bases, 9 bases remained unmatched. The CDR3 loop reads CASRPSGSFSNEQFF. The CDR3 DNA follows: TGTGCCAGCAGGCCTAGCGGGAGTTTTAGTAATGAGCAGTTCTTC.

The CDR3 DNA follows: TGTGCCAGCAGTGAAATGGAGGGAGCCAAAAACATTCAGTACTTC. It codes for CASSEMEGAKNIQYF. The rearrangement joins TRBV6-1 to TRBJ2-4, with a possible D match to TRBD2 (6 bases). The CDR3 spans 15 residues. V was clipped by 2 bases and J by 0 bases, with 8 bases between them. The germline V gene has CDR1 MNHNS and CDR2 SASEGT.

The chain is built from TRBV5-4 and TRBJ2-7; TRBD1 agrees at 7 bases. Looked up from germline, CDR1 is SGHNT and CDR2 is YYREEE (reference sequence). The CDR3 consists of 14 residues. The ends lost 4 bases at V and 3 bases at J; junction bases unmatched: 7. Here the CDR3 reads CASSPPGQNYEQYF. The DNA of the CDR3 is TGTGCCAGCAGCCCTCCGGGACAGAACTACGAGCAGTACTTC.

V usage is TRBV7-8 and J usage is TRBJ2-7; D is ambiguous. V was cut by 8 bases and J by 1 base, with 21 bases left in between. Germline V gene lookup returns CDR1 SGHVS and CDR2 FQNEAQ. The CDR3 loop spans 16 amino acids. CDR3 in amino acids: CASRPFWASRSYEQYF. CDR3 nucleotide sequence: TGTGCCAGCCGCCCCTTTTGGGCGAGCAGGTCCTACGAGCAGTACTTC.

The chain carries TRBV28 and TRBJ2-5; 12 nucleotides align to TRBD2. Trimming cost V 6 bases and J 2 bases; bases outside gene matches: 4. This CDR3 is 15 amino acids long. CDR1 and CDR2 from the germline V gene are MDHEN and SYDVKM. CDR3 coding DNA: TGTGCCAGCAGGCTAGGACTAGCGGGGCAAGAGACCCAGTACTTC. Its translation is CASRLGLAGQETQYF.

The chain recombines TRBV5-1 with TRBJ2-1, with D maybe TRBD1 (6 bases). The CDR3 is 14 residues long. Per the germline V gene, CDR1 is SGHRS and CDR2 is YFSETQ. Between the trimmed V and J ends, which lost 2 bases and 4 bases, there was a span of 10 bases. CDR3 sequence: CASSLGQRYNEQFF. For the CDR3, the DNA is TGCGCCAGCAGCTTAGGACAGAGATACAATGAGCAGTTCTTC.

This rearrangement joins TRBV6-6 to TRBJ2-7; 8 nucleotides align to TRBD1. CDR1 is MNHNY and CDR2 is SVGAGI in the germline V gene (reference sequence). The CDR3 runs 12 residues. V shed 10 bases, J shed 4 bases, and the junction held 6 bases outside the gene matches. CDR3 loop: CATEDREYEQYF. The CDR3 bases are TGTGCCACCGAGGACAGGGAGTACGAGCAGTACTTC.

This sequence joins TRBV27 and TRBJ1-4; 8 bases align to TRBD1. CDR3 size: 15 residues. The J segment lost 7 bases and the V segment lost 5 bases, leaving 9 bases of the junction unmatched. The germline gives CDR1 MNHEY, CDR2 SMNVEV (reference sequence). In nucleotides, the CDR3 is TGTGCCAGCAGTCCATCAGGGGGCCCGGGTGAAAAACTGTTTTTT. This sequence encodes CASSPSGGPGEKLFF.

This chain connects TRBV2 to TRBJ2-7; TRBD2 matches at 11 bases. The V segment lost 6 bases and the J segment 2 bases; nucleotides outside the gene matches: 6. Germline V gene data show CDR1 as SNHLY and CDR2 as FYNNEI. There are 15 residues in the CDR3. The CDR3 DNA sequence: TGTGCCAGCAGGAATGGGACTAGCGGAGCCTACGAGCAGTACTTC. It yields the protein CASRNGTSGAYEQYF.

This clone has a single count. This clone may be a read error of a much larger clone one base away. V and J are TRBV3-1 (or the pseudogene TRBV3-2) and TRBJ2-7, with TRBD1 identical over 9 bases. The germline CDR1 and CDR2 sequences are LGHDT and YNNKEL (reference sequence). There are 12 residues in the CDR3. V lost 5 bases and J lost 6; bases outside the gene matches: 2. This CDR3 is CASSWTGAEQYF. The DNA of the CDR3 is TGTGCCAGCAGCTGGACAGGGGCCGAGCAGTACTTC.

J is TRBJ1-6 and V is TRBV11-3; no firm D call. With 0 bases removed from V and 7 bases from J, the gap between germline ends came to 4 bases. The CDR3 is made up of 13 amino acids. Per germline, CDR1 SGHNT and CDR2 YENEEA. CDR3 protein: CASSLEGNSPLHF. The CDR3 DNA reads TGTGCCAGCAGCTTAGAGGGCAATTCACCCCTCCACTTT.

The rearrangement joins TRBV30 to TRBJ1-1; possible D gene TRBD1, 5 bases. CDR1 is GTSNPN, CDR2 SVGIG, per germline (reference sequence). The CDR3 totals 13 residues. Trimming cost V 4 bases and J 3 bases, with 12 bases left between them. The CDR3 nucleotides read TGTGCCTGGAACAAAATACAGGACACTGAAGCTTTCTTT. Amino acids: CAWNKIQDTEAFF.

CDR3 DNA: TGTGCCAGCAGTTCCCCCTTTGGGGGCCGATACGAGCAGTACTTC. Translating gives CASSSPFGGRYEQYF. This rearrangement joins TRBV6-5 to TRBJ2-7; a weak D match, TRBD1 (6 bases). V dropped 4 bases and J dropped 4 bases, with 17 bases sitting between them. CDR3 length: 15 residues. Looked up from germline, CDR1 is MNHEY and CDR2 is SVGAGI.

CDR3 sequence: CASSARQVTPSSTDTQYF. CDR3 DNA: TGTGCCAGCAGCGCCCGACAGGTGACACCCTCTAGCACAGATACGCAGTATTTT. The chain combines TRBV2 with TRBJ2-3; a possible D gene is TRBD1 (6 bases). This CDR3 contains 18 residues. V was pared by 6 bases and J by 0 bases, with 22 bases between. The germline V gene encodes CDR1 SNHLY and CDR2 FYNNEI.

The rearrangement joins TRBV19 to TRBJ1-5; 8 nucleotides agree with TRBD1. The CDR3 totals 16 residues. Per the germline V gene, CDR1 is LNHDA and CDR2 is SQIVND (reference sequence). V shed 7 bases and J 6 bases; nucleotides not matched to a gene: 14. The CDR3 DNA reads as TGTGCCAGTAACCCCCGGATAGACAGGGGCCTTCAGCCCCAGCATTTT. Translating gives CASNPRIDRGLQPQHF. Looking up the rest from reference TRBV19 and TRBJ1-5 gives the full variable domain: DGGITQSPKYLFRKEGQNVTLSCEQNLNHDAMYWYRQDPGQGLRLIYYSQIVNDFQKGDIAEGYSVSREKKESFPLTVTSAQKNPTAFYLCASNPRIDRGLQPQHFGDGTRLSIL.

This chain's CDR3 is CASRSGNQPQHF. Here the CDR3 DNA reads TGTGCCAGCAGGTCGGGGAATCAGCCCCAGCATTTT. This chain uses TRBV27 with TRBJ1-5; D remains unclear. The CDR3 sequence is 12 residues long. Germline V gene data show CDR1 as MNHEY and CDR2 as SMNVEV (reference sequence). With 6 bases removed from V and 4 bases from J, the gap between germline ends came to 7 bases.

The chain uses TRBV28 and TRBJ1-2; TRBD1 agrees at 9 bases. With V trimmed by 6 bases and J by 7 bases, 6 bases remained unmatched. The length of the CDR3 is 13 residues. The germline V gene encodes CDR1 MDHEN and CDR2 SYDVKM. The CDR3 region is CASRIRGQGGYTF. The CDR3 DNA is TGTGCCAGCAGAATTAGGGGACAGGGTGGCTACACCTTC.

The V call is TRBV2, the J call TRBJ2-7; the match to TRBD1 covers 10 bases. The germline CDR1 and CDR2 sequences are SNHLY and FYNNEI. The CDR3 contains 13 residues. J gave up 3 bases and V 5 bases, and 1 base lay outside the gene matches. The chain's CDR3 is CASSWTGGYEQYF. The CDR3 region has the DNA TGTGCCAGCAGTTGGACAGGGGGCTACGAGCAGTACTTC.

This clone occurred many times. The chain combines TRBV25-1 with TRBJ1-2, with a tentative D call TRBD1 (5 bases). Trimming took 1 base from V and 7 from J, leaving 19 bases between them. This CDR3 is built from 16 residues. Germline CDR1 and CDR2: MGHDK and SYGVNS. The CDR3 DNA follows: TGTGCCAGCAGTGAATTTGACAGTCCTGGGAGGTTTGGCTACACCTTC. Protein sequence: CASSEFDSPGRFGYTF.

The rearrangement links TRBV5-1 to TRBJ2-5; D perhaps matches TRBD2 (5 bases). Germline V CDR1 and CDR2: SGHRS, YFSETQ. This CDR3 comprises 14 residues. V lost 0 bases to trimming and J lost 7 bases, with 13 bases between them. The CDR3 coding sequence is TGCGCCAGCAGCTTGGTAGCGCCCGAGGGGACCCAGTACTTC. It translates to CASSLVAPEGTQYF.

V is TRBV19 and J is TRBJ2-7; the D is unclear. The germline V gene has CDR1 LNHDA and CDR2 SQIVND (reference sequence). Trimming cost V 1 base and J 6 bases, with 13 bases left between them. The CDR3 has 14 amino acids. CDR3 amino acids: CASSIVVGASEQYF. The CDR3 region has the DNA TGTGCCAGTAGTATAGTAGTCGGAGCTTCCGAGCAGTACTTC.

Only one count was recorded for this clone. The V gene is TRBV6-5, the J gene TRBJ1-5; a weak D match, TRBD1 (6 bases). CDR3 length: 13 residues. V lost 10 bases and J lost 3, with 13 bases in between. The germline V gene has CDR1 MNHEY and CDR2 SVGAGI. The CDR3 loop reads CATGWTVNQPQHF. The DNA of the CDR3 is TGTGCCACCGGTTGGACAGTCAATCAGCCCCAGCATTTT.

V gene TRBV6-6 combines with J gene TRBJ2-1; possible D gene TRBD2, 5 bases. Trimming stripped 5 bases from V and 8 bases from J, with 16 bases between. This CDR3 comprises 14 residues. Germline-derived CDR1 and CDR2 are MNHNY and SVGAGI (reference sequence). The CDR3 DNA sequence: TGTGCCAGCAGTCAGGCGGGCCCTAGCTATGAGCAGTTCTTC. It is translated as CASSQAGPSYEQFF.

The chain links TRBV14 to TRBJ1-3, with D hard to call. The V gene lost 5 bases and the J gene lost 3 bases, with 11 bases spanning the gap. This CDR3 has 14 residues. Germline-derived CDR1 and CDR2 are SGHDN and FVKESK. The CDR3 region is CASSAIQFGNTIYF. The DNA of the CDR3 is TGTGCCAGCAGCGCCATTCAGTTTGGAAACACCATATATTTT.

The V call is TRBV11-2, the J call TRBJ1-1; TRBD1 is a possible D gene (5 bases). The CDR3 consists of 15 residues. Germline CDR1 is SGHAT and CDR2 is FQNNGV. V was clipped by 8 bases and J by 5 bases, with 21 bases between them. The CDR3 loop is CASSRRLIGGTEAFF. In DNA form, the CDR3 reads TGTGCCAGCTCCCGGAGGCTAATCGGGGGTACTGAAGCTTTCTTT.

A note on this clone: Different DNA sequences within this sample yield the same CDR3. This chain uses TRBV30 with TRBJ1-1; the D is unclear. Germline V lookup: CDR1 GTSNPN, CDR2 SVGIG (reference sequence). Trimming took 0 bases from V and 4 from J, leaving 9 bases between them. The CDR3 totals 13 residues. The CDR3 DNA is TGTGCCTGGAGTGTATTAGGAGGCACTGAAGCTTTCTTT. This codes for CAWSVLGGTEAFF.

The CDR3 is CASSPSGDRHSNQPQHF. As DNA, the CDR3 is TGTGCCAGCAGCCCATCTGGAGACAGACATAGCAATCAGCCCCAGCATTTT. The chain recombines TRBV3-1 (or the pseudogene TRBV3-2) with TRBJ1-5; D may be TRBD1 (5 bases). The CDR3 sequence is 17 residues long. Germline V gives CDR1 LGHDT, CDR2 YNNKEL (reference sequence). V lost 4 bases and J lost 0, with 16 bases in between.

The CDR3 spells CASSLGQGLSYEQYF. The CDR3 region has the DNA TGTGCCAGCAGCTTAGGACAGGGACTCTCCTACGAGCAGTACTTC. This chain connects TRBV7-7 to TRBJ2-7; D perhaps matches TRBD1 (7 bases). V lost 1 base to trimming and J lost 0 bases, with 10 bases between them. Germline CDR1 and CDR2: SSHAT and FNYEAQ (reference sequence). The CDR3 loop spans 15 amino acids.

The chain carries TRBV27 and TRBJ1-1, with 10 bases aligning to TRBD1. The ends lost 3 bases at V and 4 bases at J; junction bases unmatched: 8. Germline V gene sequence: CDR1 MNHEY, CDR2 SMNVEV (reference sequence). This CDR3 region has 16 residues. The CDR3 sequence: CASSFRDRGGVTEAFF. Written as DNA, the CDR3 is TGTGCCAGCAGTTTCCGGGACAGGGGAGGGGTCACTGAAGCTTTCTTT.